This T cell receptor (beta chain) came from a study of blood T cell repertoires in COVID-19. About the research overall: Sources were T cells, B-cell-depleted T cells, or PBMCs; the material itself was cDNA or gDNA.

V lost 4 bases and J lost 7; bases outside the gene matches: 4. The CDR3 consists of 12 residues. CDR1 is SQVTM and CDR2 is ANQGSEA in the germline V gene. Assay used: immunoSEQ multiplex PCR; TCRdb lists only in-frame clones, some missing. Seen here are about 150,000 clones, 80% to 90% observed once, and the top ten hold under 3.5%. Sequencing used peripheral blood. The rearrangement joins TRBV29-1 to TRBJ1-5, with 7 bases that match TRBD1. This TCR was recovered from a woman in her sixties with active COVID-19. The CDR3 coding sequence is TGCAGCGTTGGACAGGGATTCCAGCCCCAGCATTTT. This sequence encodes CSVGQGFQPQHF. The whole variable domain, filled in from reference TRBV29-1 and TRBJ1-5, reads SAVISQKPSRDICQRGTSLTIQCQVDSQVTMMFWYRQQPGQSLTLIATANQGSEATYESGFVIDKFPISRPNLTFSTLTVSNMSPEDSSIYLCSVGQGFQPQHFGDGTRLSIL.